These 30 T cell receptor beta chains came from one sample sequenced in a study of metastatic and nonmetastatic thyroid tumors. Via MiXCR, TCRdb re-called the PCR reads. This table has tens of thousands of clones, about 25% appearing once. Patients had received no treatment of any kind before thyroid surgery. Sequences were obtained from blood. The source of these receptors is a male donor with papillary thyroid cancer or a benign thyroid nodule (not recorded which). Some clones in this sample may be carry-over from other donors' samples.

This clone was seen a handful of times. This rearrangement joins TRBV12-3 or TRBV12-4 to TRBJ2-7, with TRBD1 matching 9 bases. With V trimmed by 3 bases and J by 7 bases, 4 bases remained unmatched. This CDR3 is 13 amino acids long. The CDR3 DNA reads as TGTGCCAGCAGTTTCCGGGACAGGGTTGAGCAGTACTTC. Protein sequence: CASSFRDRVEQYF.

The table lists this clone with a few counts. A junction boundary mismatches the germline segment, possibly from a read error. The rearrangement uses TRBV27 and TRBJ2-1, with TRBD1 as a possible D gene (6 bases). The length of the CDR3 is 15 residues. Germline CDR1 reads MNHEY; CDR2 reads SMNVEV (reference sequence). Here the CDR3 DNA reads TGTGCCAGCAGTTTCGGGACATGCGATTACAATGAGCATTTCTTC. Its protein product is CASSFGTCDYNEHFF.

The rearrangement links TRBV4-2 to TRBJ2-7; 13 bases fit TRBD2. CDR3 length: 15 residues. V trimming: 3 bases; J trimming: 6 bases; junction bases outside the gene matches: 5. Per the germline V gene, CDR1 is LGHNA and CDR2 is YNFKEQ. The CDR3 nucleotides are TGTGCCAGCAGCCAGACTAGCGGGAGGTCTGGCGAGCAGTACTTC. This gives the protein CASSQTSGRSGEQYF.

This clone was found once. The CDR3 sequence: CSAEGRENTEAFF. The CDR3 DNA sequence: TGCAGTGCCGAGGGCAGGGAGAACACTGAAGCTTTCTTT. V and J are TRBV20-1 and TRBJ1-1, with D tentatively TRBD1 (5 bases). Germline V gene lookup returns CDR1 DFQATT and CDR2 SNEGSKA (reference sequence). The CDR3 totals 13 residues. The V end lost 6 bases, the J end lost 1 base, and 12 bases lay between the germline ends.

Many counts were recorded for this clone. The rearrangement uses TRBV5-1 and TRBJ2-5; D remains unclear. Trimming stripped 0 bases from V and 0 bases from J, with 6 bases between. The germline V gene has CDR1 SGHRS and CDR2 YFSETQ. There are 14 residues in the CDR3. The CDR3 sequence: CASSLDSNQETQYF. In DNA form, the CDR3 reads TGCGCCAGCAGCTTGGACTCAAACCAAGAGACCCAGTACTTC. Full variable domain (missing parts from reference TRBV5-1 and TRBJ2-5): KAGVTQTPRYLIKTRGQQVTLSCSPISGHRSVSWYQQTPGQGLQFLFEYFSETQRNKGNFPGRFSGRQFSNSRSEMNVSTLELGDSALYLCASSLDSNQETQYFGPGTRLLVL.

This clone was observed at least ten times. The chain's CDR3 is CASSLLGDPTDTQYF. The CDR3 nucleotides are TGCGCCAGCAGCTTGTTGGGGGACCCCACAGATACGCAGTATTTT. V usage is TRBV5-1 and J usage is TRBJ2-3, with D perhaps given as TRBD1 or TRBD2 (5 bases each). The V gene's germline CDR1 is SGHRS and CDR2 YFSETQ. Trimming took off 1 base at V and 2 bases at J, with 11 bases between the two ends. The CDR3 covers 15 residues.

V is TRBV11-1 and J is TRBJ2-2; 13 bases align to TRBD2. The germline V gene encodes CDR1 SGHAT and CDR2 FQDESV (reference sequence). The J segment lost 5 bases and the V segment lost 1 base, leaving 4 bases of the junction unmatched. The CDR3 runs 17 residues. The CDR3 coding sequence is TGTGCCAGCAGCTTAGTAGGACTAGCGGGAGAAACCGGGGAGCTGTTTTTT. Its translation is CASSLVGLAGETGELFF.

This chain uses TRBV28 with TRBJ2-3; D uncertain. Trimming removed 0 bases at V and 0 bases at J, with 10 bases between. This CDR3 is 16 amino acids long. The germline gives CDR1 MDHEN, CDR2 SYDVKM. The CDR3 nucleotides are TGTGCCAGCAGTTTATGGGGCAGCTACAGCACAGATACGCAGTATTTT. Amino acid sequence: CASSLWGSYSTDTQYF.

This clone was detected many times. Compared with germline, one end of the junction differs, possibly owing to a read error. The rearrangement uses TRBV27 and TRBJ2-1; D not certain. In germline, CDR1 is MNHEY, CDR2 SMNVEV (reference sequence). The CDR3 runs 16 residues. Here the CDR3 DNA reads TGTGCCAGCAGCTCCTCGGGCCCGCCCTCCTCCAATGAGCAGTTCTTC. Translated, it gives CASSSSGPPSSNEQFF.

This chain links TRBV12-3 or TRBV12-4 with TRBJ2-7, with D maybe TRBD1 (5 bases). This CDR3 has 15 amino acids. Trimming removed 4 bases from V and 3 bases from J, with 16 bases in between. CDR3 bases: TGTGCCAGCAGTTCCCAACAGGAATTCGGCTACGAGCAGTACTTC. It codes for CASSSQQEFGYEQYF.

This clone has ten or more counts. This chain connects TRBV27 to TRBJ2-7, with D perhaps matching TRBD1 (6 bases). The CDR3 has 12 residues. V was clipped by 6 bases and J by 5 bases, with 11 bases between them. Germline lookup yields CDR1 MNHEY and CDR2 SMNVEV (reference sequence). The CDR3 DNA is TGTGCCAGCAGATCACAGGGTAACGAGCAGTACTTC. This translates into CASRSQGNEQYF.

This sequence joins TRBV11-1 and TRBJ2-1, with TRBD2 identical over 7 bases. The CDR3 has 14 amino acids. Germline trimming cut 3 bases from V and 8 bases from J; bases unmatched to any gene: 7. Germline values: CDR1 SGHAT, CDR2 FQDESV (reference sequence). CDR3 amino acids: CASSFTTSFDEQFF. The CDR3 DNA sequence: TGTGCCAGCAGCTTTACGACTAGCTTCGATGAGCAGTTCTTC.

This clone was found many times. The chain employs TRBV7-9 and TRBJ1-1; no clear D gene. CDR1 and CDR2 from the germline V gene are SEHNR and FQNEAQ (reference sequence). V gave up 1 base and J gave up 2 bases, with 5 bases separating them. The CDR3 loop spans 13 amino acids. CDR3 sequence: CASSLEGNTEAFF. CDR3 in DNA: TGTGCCAGCAGCTTAGAGGGTAACACTGAAGCTTTCTTT.

In this sample, this clone turned up many times. This chain links TRBV6-4 with TRBJ2-1; D is perhaps TRBD2 (5 bases). Deletions cut 4 bases from V and 2 bases from J, with 12 bases between. There are 15 residues in the CDR3. Germline values: CDR1 MRHNA, CDR2 SNTAGT. In nucleotides, the CDR3 is TGTGCCAGCAGTGCCAGCGGTAGGGCCTACAATGAGCAGTTCTTC. Its translation: CASSASGRAYNEQFF.

As for this clone: At one end the junction does not follow the germline gene, possibly because of a read error. This chain links TRBV3-1 with TRBJ2-7, with 8 nucleotides matching TRBD1. Germline V lookup: CDR1 LGHDT, CDR2 YNNKEL (reference sequence). The CDR3 totals 16 residues. CDR3 sequence (DNA): TGTGCCAGCATCCAAAGGGACAGGTTCTTGGGCTACGAGCGGTACTTC. Translating gives CASIQRDRFLGYERYF.

This clone was observed at least ten times. The chain links TRBV15 to TRBJ2-5, with TRBD2 as a possible D gene (6 bases). The CDR3 runs to 14 residues. V was trimmed by 2 bases and J by 4 bases, leaving 11 bases between them. The germline gives CDR1 LNHNV, CDR2 YYDKDF (reference sequence). The CDR3, as DNA: TGTGCCACCAGCAGATGGCGGGGTTCAGAGACCCAGTACTTC. It specifies CATSRWRGSETQYF.

In this sample, this clone turned up a few times. A single base separates this from a much larger clone, so it may be a read error. In nucleotides, the CDR3 is TGCGCCAGCAGCTCGACTAGCGGGGGCACAGATACGCAGTATTTT. It encodes CASSSTSGGTDTQYF. The chain recombines TRBV5-1 with TRBJ2-3; 11 bases fit TRBD2. Per germline, CDR1 SGHRS and CDR2 YFSETQ. V lost 3 bases to trimming and J lost 1 base; unmatched junction nucleotides: 1. CDR3 size: 15 residues.

This clone appeared a few times. No conserved phenylalanine or tryptophan ends this CDR3, so it is likely a read error. The chain links TRBV6-2 or TRBV6-3 to TRBJ1-4; TRBD1 matches 7 bases. This CDR3 region has 15 residues. Germline V lookup: CDR1 MNHEY, CDR2 SVGEGT. The V segment lost 4 bases and the J segment 6 bases; nucleotides outside the gene matches: 8. CDR3 loop: CASSWPRQGYEKLFS. CDR3 nucleotide sequence: TGTGCCAGCAGTTGGCCCCGACAGGGATATGAAAAACTGTTTTCT.

This clone was counted only a few times. The chain is built from TRBV7-9 and TRBJ2-7; TRBD1 agrees at 7 bases. Per germline, CDR1 SEHNR and CDR2 FQNEAQ (reference sequence). This CDR3 comprises 14 residues. The J segment lost 3 bases and the V segment lost 6 bases, leaving 8 bases of the junction unmatched. The DNA for the CDR3 is TGTGCCAGCAGTCCTCAGGGGGACGGCTACGAGCAGTACTTC. The encoded protein is CASSPQGDGYEQYF.

Within the sample, this clone is medium-sized. V usage is TRBV18 and J usage is TRBJ2-2, with D unresolved. CDR1 KGHSH and CDR2 LQKENI come from the germline V gene. There are 13 residues in the CDR3. V was shortened by 4 bases and J by 6 bases, with 9 bases between the two germline ends. The CDR3 is CASSLGLAGELFF. For the CDR3, the DNA is TGTGCCAGCTCACTAGGTCTTGCCGGGGAGCTGTTTTTT.

The chain couples TRBV6-1 to TRBJ2-5, with D possibly TRBD2 on 5 matching bases. Trimming removed 5 bases from V and 4 bases from J, with 14 bases in between. Germline-derived CDR1 and CDR2 are MNHNS and SASEGT. The CDR3 has 14 amino acids. The CDR3 DNA sequence: TGTGCCAGCAGTTTCGGGATGGACCCAGAGACCCAGTACTTC. Its translation is CASSFGMDPETQYF.

This clone was counted many times. The CDR3 coding sequence is TGCGCCAGCAGCTTGTCGGGAGACCAGCCCCAGCATTTT. Amino acid sequence: CASSLSGDQPQHF. The chain employs TRBV5-1 and TRBJ1-5; D uncertain. The CDR3 extends over 13 amino acids. With 1 base removed from V and 7 bases from J, the gap between germline ends came to 9 bases. CDR1 is SGHRS and CDR2 is YFSETQ in the germline V gene.

The sample holds many counts of this clone. The chain carries TRBV5-8 and TRBJ2-1, with 9 bases identical to TRBD2. The CDR3 covers 15 residues. From germline, CDR1 is SGHTS and CDR2 YDEGEE. The V and J ends lost 3 bases and 1 base, in that order; junction bases with no gene match: 2. CDR3 loop: CASSSSGTSYNEQFF. As DNA, the CDR3 is TGTGCCAGCAGCTCTAGCGGGACGTCCTACAATGAGCAGTTCTTC.

In its sample, this clone was seen many times. Other DNA sequences in this sample translate to the same CDR3. This chain links TRBV24-1 with TRBJ2-7, with 8 positions matching TRBD1. Looked up from germline, CDR1 is KGHDR and CDR2 is SFDVKD. The V gene end was trimmed by 4 bases and the J gene end by 5 bases; junction bases not matched to a gene: 6. The CDR3 has 14 amino acids. Written as DNA, the CDR3 is TGTGCCACCAGTGACTCGACAGGGGCCAACGAGCAGTACTTC. This encodes CATSDSTGANEQYF.

This clone was recorded at least ten times. J is TRBJ2-3 and V is TRBV6-5, with 7 bases fitting TRBD1. Germline V gene lookup returns CDR1 MNHEY and CDR2 SVGAGI. V shed 0 bases, J shed 2 bases, and the junction held 5 bases outside the gene matches. CDR3 size: 16 residues. The CDR3 sequence: CASSYSRGPTTDTQYF. Written as DNA, the CDR3 is TGTGCCAGCAGTTACTCGAGGGGGCCTACCACAGATACGCAGTATTTT.

This clone was seen many times. The chain links TRBV20-1 to TRBJ1-1; D call uncertain. Germline V gene sequence: CDR1 DFQATT, CDR2 SNEGSKA (reference sequence). The length of the CDR3 is 14 residues. Trimming removed 3 bases from V and 0 bases from J, with 11 bases in between. The CDR3 coding sequence is TGCAGTGCTAGGGAACGGCTAGTGAACACTGAAGCTTTCTTT. Its protein product is CSARERLVNTEAFF.

The table lists this clone with a few counts. This chain connects TRBV6-2 or TRBV6-3 to TRBJ1-1; D is undetermined. This CDR3 is 12 amino acids long. V lost 7 bases, J lost 1 base, and 7 bases lay in between. CDR1 is MNHEY, CDR2 SVGEGT, per germline. CDR3 sequence: CASMEGNTEAFF. DNA of the CDR3: TGTGCCAGCATGGAGGGGAACACTGAAGCTTTCTTT.

This clone was counted at least ten times. V is TRBV15 and J is TRBJ2-2; unclear D gene. Germline values: CDR1 LNHNV, CDR2 YYDKDF (reference sequence). Trimming shortened V by 2 bases and J by 8 bases, and 12 bases separated the two germline ends. The CDR3 has 14 residues. CDR3 amino acids: CATSRWATSGELFF. CDR3 DNA sequence: TGTGCCACCAGCAGATGGGCTACGTCGGGGGAGCTGTTTTTT.

In this sample, this clone turned up many times. This sequence joins TRBV2 and TRBJ2-2, with D perhaps matching TRBD1 or TRBD2 (5 bases each). The CDR3 covers 15 residues. Trimming stripped 6 bases from V and 0 bases from J, with 11 bases between. CDR1 is SNHLY and CDR2 is FYNNEI in the germline V gene. Here the CDR3 reads CASRTGTANTGELFF. CDR3 nucleotide sequence: TGTGCCAGCAGGACCGGGACGGCGAACACCGGGGAGCTGTTTTTT.

The V call is TRBV18, the J call TRBJ2-7; 10 nucleotides align to TRBD2. Trimming removed 3 bases from V and 2 bases from J; junction bases left unmatched: 13. Germline values: CDR1 KGHSH, CDR2 LQKENI. The CDR3 extends over 18 amino acids. The CDR3 coding sequence is TGTGCCAGCTCACCGGGGACGGATCTAGCGGGAGCTACCTACGAGCAGTACTTC. This codes for CASSPGTDLAGATYEQYF.